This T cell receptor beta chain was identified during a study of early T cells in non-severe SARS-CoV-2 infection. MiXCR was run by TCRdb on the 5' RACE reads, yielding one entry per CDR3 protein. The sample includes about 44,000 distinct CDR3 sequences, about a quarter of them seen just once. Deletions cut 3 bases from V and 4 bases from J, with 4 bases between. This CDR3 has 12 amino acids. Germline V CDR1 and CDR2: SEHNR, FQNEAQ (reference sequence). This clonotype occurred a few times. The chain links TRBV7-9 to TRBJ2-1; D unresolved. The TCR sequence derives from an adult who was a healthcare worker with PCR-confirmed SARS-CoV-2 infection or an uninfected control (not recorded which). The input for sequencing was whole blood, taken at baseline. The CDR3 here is CASSLVYNEQFF. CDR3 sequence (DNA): TGTGCCAGCAGCTTGGTTTACAATGAGCAGTTCTTC.